Below are 5 T cell receptor beta chains sequenced from a single sample in a study of T cells in Graves' hyperthyroidism and ophthalmopathy. TCR beta CDR3 sequences were amplified from RNA transcripts. The TCR CDR3 was amplified in a first-round RT-PCR using the HTBI primer set. TCRdb reprocessed the multiplex PCR reads with MiXCR, giving one entry per CDR3 protein. The sample yields under 400,000 distinct CDR3 sequences, about a sixth seen once. Sequencing was done on a sample of blood. Source of these receptors: a middle-aged woman with Graves' ophthalmopathy.

This clonotype was counted at least ten times. This rearrangement joins TRBV28 to TRBJ1-3, with a tentative D call TRBD1 (6 bases). The ends were cut back, 6 bases at V and 2 bases at J, with 14 bases in the middle. From germline, CDR1 is MDHEN and CDR2 SYDVKM. This CDR3 has 15 amino acids. CDR3 DNA sequence: TGTGCCAGCAGAGAATCCGGGACAACTGGAAACACCATATATTTT. Amino acid sequence: CASRESGTTGNTIYF.

This clonotype was seen many times. The rearrangement uses TRBV5-1 and TRBJ1-1; 9 nucleotides match TRBD1. The V gene's germline CDR1 is SGHRS and CDR2 YFSETQ. This CDR3 is 14 amino acids long. V was clipped by 4 bases and J by 6 bases; unmatched bases: 7. The DNA for the CDR3 is TGCGCCAGCAGCACAGGGGGCGCGGGGGCTGAAGCTTTCTTT. Protein product: CASSTGGAGAEAFF.

This clonotype was observed many times. The chain joins TRBV29-1 to TRBJ1-2; D gene ambiguous. The CDR3 is made up of 12 amino acids. Germline V gene sequence: CDR1 SQVTM, CDR2 ANQGSEA. The ends were cut back, 1 base at V and 4 bases at J, with 7 bases in the middle. In nucleotides, the CDR3 is TGCAGCGTTGAAGGTGGCGGCTATGGCTACACCTTC. Residues: CSVEGGGYGYTF. Based on the CDR3 plus reference TRBV29-1 and TRBJ1-2, the full variable domain is SAVISQKPSRDICQRGTSLTIQCQVDSQVTMMFWYRQQPGQSLTLIATANQGSEATYESGFVIDKFPISRPNLTFSTLTVSNMSPEDSSIYLCSVEGGGYGYTFGSGTRLTVV.

There are many counts of this clonotype. The chain combines TRBV19 with TRBJ1-5; the D gene is possibly TRBD1 (5 bases). The V end lost 5 bases, the J end lost 1 base, and 15 bases lay between the germline ends. CDR1 and CDR2 (germline): LNHDA, SQIVND (reference sequence). The CDR3 length is 16 residues. CDR3 in DNA: TGTGCCAGTAGTTTGTTAGGGGCGGGAAGCAATCAGCCCCAGCATTTT. It translates to CASSLLGAGSNQPQHF. Looking up the rest from reference TRBV19 and TRBJ1-5 gives the full variable domain: DGGITQSPKYLFRKEGQNVTLSCEQNLNHDAMYWYRQDPGQGLRLIYYSQIVNDFQKGDIAEGYSVSREKKESFPLTVTSAQKNPTAFYLCASSLLGAGSNQPQHFGDGTRLSIL.

This clonotype was seen more than once but under ten times. The chain has TRBV7-9 and TRBJ2-7, with unresolved D. Germline values: CDR1 SEHNR, CDR2 FQNEAQ (reference sequence). The CDR3 sequence is 15 residues long. The V gene lost 1 base and the J gene lost 0 bases, with 10 bases spanning the gap. The CDR3 DNA sequence: TGTGCCAGCAGCTTAGTGGGCAGATTCTCCTACGAGCAGTACTTC. Translated, it gives CASSLVGRFSYEQYF.